A single sample is the source of the 7 T cell receptor beta chains below, sequenced in a study of T-cell reconstitution after alpha-beta-depleted transplantation in children. For TCRbeta, the library was prepared with unique molecular identifiers. Each CDR3 protein is one row after TCRdb ran MiXCR on the PCR reads. Among fewer than 200,000 distinct CDR3 sequences listed, more than 6.5% were seen once. The specimen comprised PBMCs from the stem cell graft donor, sampled from the stem cell graft. The receptors were gathered from a human donor who donated a stem cell graft to a child with Wiskott-Aldrich syndrome.

At least ten counts were recorded for this clonotype. The chain uses TRBV7-9 and TRBJ2-7, with D perhaps assigned TRBD1 or TRBD2 (5 bases each). The length of the CDR3 is 15 residues. V was shortened by 5 bases and J by 0 bases, with 14 bases between the two germline ends. Germline assignment: CDR1 SEHNR and CDR2 FQNEAQ (reference sequence). CDR3 DNA: TGTGCCAGCAGCCCCCCCCGGGACCTCTCCTACGAGCAGTACTTC. Its translation: CASSPPRDLSYEQYF.

This clonotype was counted ten times or more. This sequence joins TRBV25-1 and TRBJ2-5; D gene unclear. CDR1 and CDR2 from the germline V gene are MGHDK and SYGVNS. Trimming left V 3 bases short and J 2 bases short, with 4 bases between. The length of the CDR3 is 12 residues. CDR3 residues: CASSDPQETQYF. The CDR3 region has the DNA TGTGCCAGCAGTGATCCACAAGAGACCCAGTACTTC.

This clonotype was seen at least ten times. This chain joins TRBV20-1 and TRBJ1-1; D might be TRBD1 (5 bases). Germline CDR1 reads DFQATT; CDR2 reads SNEGSKA (reference sequence). V lost 1 base and J 1 base, leaving 7 bases between the germline ends. This CDR3 is built from 13 residues. The CDR3 coding sequence is TGCAGTGCTAGAGGGGGCGCGAACACTGAAGCTTTCTTT. This sequence encodes CSARGGANTEAFF.

This clonotype was detected many times. The chain uses TRBV27 and TRBJ2-2; no definite D call. The CDR3 consists of 12 residues. V lost 5 bases to trimming and J lost 6 bases, with 7 bases between them. Germline values: CDR1 MNHEY, CDR2 SMNVEV (reference sequence). The CDR3 region is CASSPSAGELFF. CDR3 bases: TGTGCCAGCAGTCCGAGCGCCGGGGAGCTGTTTTTT.

V usage is TRBV7-2 and J usage is TRBJ2-2; D unresolved. Deletions cut 0 bases from V and 6 bases from J, with 14 bases between. The CDR3 is made up of 16 amino acids. From germline, CDR1 is SGHTA and CDR2 FQGNSA. CDR3 in DNA: TGTGCCAGCAGCTTAGCCGCAATTTTCGGGCCCGGGGAGCTGTTTTTT. As protein: CASSLAAIFGPGELFF.

Many counts were recorded for this clonotype. This chain connects TRBV12-3 or TRBV12-4 to TRBJ1-5; D remains unclear. The V end was cut by 4 bases, the J end by 1 base, with 5 bases between. CDR3 length: 13 residues. As DNA, the CDR3 is TGTGCCAGCAGTTCGAAAAGCAATCAGCCCCAGCATTTT. Protein: CASSSKSNQPQHF.

The V and J genes are TRBV3-1 and TRBJ1-2; D may be TRBD1 (6 bases). Germline CDR1 is LGHDT and CDR2 is YNNKEL (reference sequence). CDR3 size: 14 residues. The V end was cut by 2 bases, the J end by 8 bases, with 15 bases between. For the CDR3, the DNA is TGTGCCAGCAGCCAAAGGAACAGGGTTGAAGGCTACACCTTC. It specifies CASSQRNRVEGYTF.